This T cell receptor (beta chain) was obtained from a study of T cell responses to AZD1222 COVID-19 vaccine. The study pooled second doses at about 4 or about 12 weeks. Generated by immunoSEQ multiplex PCR, the TCRdb table keeps only in-frame clones and is missing some. Among some 110,000 clones listed, 85% were seen once. In the case of this clone: Other DNA sequences in this sample translate to the same CDR3.

The CDR3 spans 15 residues. Germline values: CDR1 MDHEN, CDR2 SYDVKM. The V gene end was trimmed by 2 bases and the J gene end by 6 bases; junction bases not matched to a gene: 2. This sequence was found in an adult who received the AZD1222 COVID-19 vaccine. The chain combines TRBV28 with TRBJ1-6; 9 nucleotides agree with TRBD1. The sample in question was peripheral blood, obtained 28 days after the second AZD1222 dose. CDR3 amino acids: CASSLGGQGNSPLHF. CDR3 nucleotide sequence: TGTGCCAGCAGTTTAGGGGGACAGGGTAATTCACCCCTCCACTTT.